This T cell receptor (beta chain) was captured by sequencing in a study of human versus mouse CDR3 diversity and MHC coevolution (dated by TCRdb to the late 2010s). At the level of the whole study: The immunoSEQ assay was reported to detect one in 200,000 T cells and to minimize multiplex PCR amplification bias. Across mouse and human samples, each sample had between roughly 0.6 x 10^7 and 1.8 x 10^7 valid reads. As a reference point for TCR selection on multiple MHC II alleles, the study used human naive CD4 T cell repertoires and compared them against human-TCR-locus transgenic mice that have a single MHC II. The human cohort comprised three healthy volunteer blood donors, one aged 30 to 40, one aged 40 to 49 and one aged 60 to 69 at collection. The full study reports these points: The largest TCR beta repertoire according to iCHAO1 estimates belonged to humans, at roughly 1.5 million clonotypes, a result attributed likely to selection by multiple MHC II molecules. On average, humans had more CDR3 deletions and insertions than mice, indicating greater exonuclease and TdT activity. Because human T cells were selected on more than five MHC II alleles, repertoire diversity was not considered directly comparable between humans and mice. Among all the groups compared, the lowest clonal inequality scores came from two of the three human donors.

With respect to this clone: Its specific antigen is unknown. No per-base quality is available; no much larger clone lies one base away.

Fluorescence-activated cell sorting was used to pull naive CD4 T cells, meaning cells that were CD45RO-negative and CD62L-positive, out of the PBMCs. Each donor gave approximately 50 ml of fresh peripheral blood, from which PBMCs were isolated by Ficoll density centrifugation. All samples were sorted on a FACSAria III instrument and reached purity above 95%. The CDR3 runs 14 residues from the cysteine to the phenylalanine. Left in the record is the CDR3 DNA by itself, 42 bases read in frame from the first base. The germline V gene (reference sequence) specifies WNHNN as CDR1 and SYGVQD as CDR2. V and J are truncated by 0 bases and 5 bases respectively, leaving an intervening sequence of 11 bases. Genomic DNA was extracted from the sorted cells using the QIAGEN blood and tissue kit and was quantified on a NanoDrop 1000. TCR alpha and beta chains were deep sequenced and quantified on the immunoSEQ platform using multiplex PCR of genomic DNA. Per the original workflow: TCR sequences were annotated using IMGT gene and region definitions. Out-of-frame rearrangements served as a stand-in for the preselection repertoire and were compared with in-frame clonotypes. To estimate repertoire size, the study used the iCHAO1 estimator that comes with the immunoSEQ platform. Clonal inequality was measured with a Gini index on in-frame amino acid clonotypes, based on the Lorenz curve. The intersect function of the R package tcR was used to count shared clonotypes, and the Jaccard index was used to score similarity. The R prcomp function was used without normalization to run principal component analysis of V, J and V-J usage frequencies. The immuneACCESS repertoire file appears here via TCRdb, limited to in-frame rearrangements. These files lack a portion of the clones; in checked studies, under half of the deficit traces to unresolved V genes, and the cause of the others is not known. V, J and clone size derive from that table, while D and trimming were established from the DNA sequence. This sample is represented by tens of thousands of clones; 85% to 95% of them were singletons. 15% to 20% of the sample comes from the top ten.

The sample was naive CD4+ T cells from blood. What the cell subset or site label conveys for this sample: CD45RO-negative CD62L-positive naive CD4 T cells. The chain links TRBV10-1 with TRBJ2-7; the D gene is perhaps TRBD1, on 5 matching bases. The clonotype comes from a person in their sixties or seventies in good health. This receptor has the CDR3 CASSESVRVHEQYF. The nucleotides read TGCGCCAGCAGTGAGTCGGTCAGGGTTCACGAGCAGTACTTC.